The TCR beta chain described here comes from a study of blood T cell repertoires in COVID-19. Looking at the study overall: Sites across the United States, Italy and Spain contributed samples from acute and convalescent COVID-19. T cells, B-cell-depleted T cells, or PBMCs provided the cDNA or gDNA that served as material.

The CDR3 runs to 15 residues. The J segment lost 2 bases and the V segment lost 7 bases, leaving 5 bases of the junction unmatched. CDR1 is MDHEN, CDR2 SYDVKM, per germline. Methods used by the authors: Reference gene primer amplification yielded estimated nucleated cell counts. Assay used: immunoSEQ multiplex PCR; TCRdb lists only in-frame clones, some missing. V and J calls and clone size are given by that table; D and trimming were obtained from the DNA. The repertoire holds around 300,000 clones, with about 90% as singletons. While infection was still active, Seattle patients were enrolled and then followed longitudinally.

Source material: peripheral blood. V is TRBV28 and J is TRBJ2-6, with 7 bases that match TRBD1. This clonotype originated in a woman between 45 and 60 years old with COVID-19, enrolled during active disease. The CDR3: CASITGDTGANVLTF. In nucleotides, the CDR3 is TGTGCCAGCATAACAGGGGACACTGGGGCCAACGTCCTGACTTTC.